This is a list of T cell receptor beta chains from one sample in a study of T cell responses to AZD1222 COVID-19 vaccine. TCRdb keeps only in-frame clones here, not all; method: immunoSEQ multiplex PCR. Here the sample spans under 30,000 clones, around 86% being singletons. Specimen: peripheral blood, collected 28 days after the second AZD1222 dose. The receptor source for this set is an adult who received the AZD1222 COVID-19 vaccine. CDR3s include the opening cysteine and the closing phenylalanine or tryptophan. The order of the fields is J gene, CDR3 length, V gene, D gene, clone size, CDR3 DNA, CDR3 protein. A D gene is named only where the DNA matches it firmly. Clone size appears in some rows only: once, few, many, or a class for an expanded clone.

j_call: TRBJ2-2
cdr3_length: 10
v_call: TRBV28
d_call: .
clone_size: .
cdr3_nt: TGTGCCAGCCAAGCCGGGGAGCTGTTTTTT
cdr3_aa: CASQAGELFF

j_call: TRBJ2-7
cdr3_length: 14
v_call: TRBV27
d_call: .
clone_size: few
cdr3_nt: TGTGCCAGCAGTCCAACCGGGACCCTCTACGAGCAGTACTTC
cdr3_aa: CASSPTGTLYEQYF

j_call: TRBJ2-5
cdr3_length: 15
v_call: TRBV18
d_call: TRBD1
clone_size: .
cdr3_nt: TGTGCCAGCTCACCACAGAAGGGGGCTATGGAGACCCAGTACTTC
cdr3_aa: CASSPQKGAMETQYF

j_call: TRBJ2-3
cdr3_length: 14
v_call: TRBV7-2
d_call: TRBD1
clone_size: .
cdr3_nt: TGTGCCAGCAGCTTGGGACAGAGCACAGATACGCAGTATTTT
cdr3_aa: CASSLGQSTDTQYF

j_call: TRBJ2-3
cdr3_length: 15
v_call: TRBV9
d_call: TRBD2
clone_size: few
cdr3_nt: TGTGCCAGCAGCGCCAGACTAGCGGGAGGGGATACGCAGTATTTT
cdr3_aa: CASSARLAGGDTQYF

j_call: TRBJ2-3
cdr3_length: 17
v_call: TRBV2
d_call: TRBD2
clone_size: .
cdr3_nt: TGTGCCAGCAGTACCTACTCGACTAGCGGGAGAACAGATACGCAGTATTTT
cdr3_aa: CASSTYSTSGRTDTQYF

j_call: TRBJ1-5
cdr3_length: 14
v_call: TRBV6-5
d_call: .
clone_size: .
cdr3_nt: TGTGCCAGCCTGGGGGGGGGTGACAATCAGCCCCAGCATTTT
cdr3_aa: CASLGGGDNQPQHF

j_call: TRBJ2-7
cdr3_length: 15
v_call: TRBV11-3
d_call: .
clone_size: .
cdr3_nt: TGTGCCAGCAGCTTAGAGGCGGGAAGCTCCTACGAGCAGTACTTC
cdr3_aa: CASSLEAGSSYEQYF

j_call: TRBJ1-5
cdr3_length: 15
v_call: TRBV19
d_call: TRBD1
clone_size: .
cdr3_nt: TGTGCCAGTAGTATCCGGACAGGAAGCAATCAGCCCCAGCATTTT
cdr3_aa: CASSIRTGSNQPQHF

j_call: TRBJ2-1
cdr3_length: 16
v_call: TRBV7-8
d_call: TRBD2
clone_size: .
cdr3_nt: TGTGCCAGCAGCTTAGACGGCGGGAGTTCCTACAATGAGCAGTTCTTC
cdr3_aa: CASSLDGGSSYNEQFF

j_call: TRBJ1-1
cdr3_length: 15
v_call: TRBV5-4
d_call: TRBD1
clone_size: .
cdr3_nt: TGTGCCAGCAGCTTGGGACAGGGGAAGAACACTGAAGCTTTCTTT
cdr3_aa: CASSLGQGKNTEAFF

j_call: TRBJ1-5
cdr3_length: 14
v_call: TRBV10-2
d_call: .
clone_size: .
cdr3_nt: TGCGCCAGCAGGGAGGGGCGGTTGGATCAGCCCCAGCATTTT
cdr3_aa: CASREGRLDQPQHF

j_call: TRBJ1-3
cdr3_length: 15
v_call: TRBV19
d_call: .
clone_size: .
cdr3_nt: TGTGCCAGTAGTGGAACAGGGAGAGGATGGAACACCATATATTTT
cdr3_aa: CASSGTGRGWNTIYF

j_call: TRBJ2-7
cdr3_length: 13
v_call: TRBV28
d_call: TRBD2
clone_size: .
cdr3_nt: TGTGCCAGCGGGACTAGCGACTTGTACGAGCAGTACTTC
cdr3_aa: CASGTSDLYEQYF

j_call: TRBJ1-1
cdr3_length: 16
v_call: TRBV7-9
d_call: TRBD1
clone_size: .
cdr3_nt: TGTGCCAGCAGCTTATCATCAGGGGGCGGTGGTACTGAAGCTTTCTTT
cdr3_aa: CASSLSSGGGGTEAFF

j_call: TRBJ2-7
cdr3_length: 15
v_call: TRBV6-2/TRBV6-3
d_call: .
clone_size: .
cdr3_nt: TGTGCCAGCAGTTACGACCCGGCCCCCTACTACGAGCAGTACTTC
cdr3_aa: CASSYDPAPYYEQYF

j_call: TRBJ1-4
cdr3_length: 15
v_call: TRBV5-1
d_call: .
clone_size: .
cdr3_nt: TGCGCCAGCAGCTTGTACGGGACGACTAATGAAAAACTGTTTTTT
cdr3_aa: CASSLYGTTNEKLFF

j_call: TRBJ1-6
cdr3_length: 16
v_call: TRBV4-1
d_call: TRBD1
clone_size: .
cdr3_nt: TGCGCCAGCAGCCAAGATAGCCAGGGGGCGAGCTCACCCCTCCACTTT
cdr3_aa: CASSQDSQGASSPLHF

j_call: TRBJ2-3
cdr3_length: 15
v_call: TRBV7-2
d_call: TRBD1
clone_size: .
cdr3_nt: TGTGCCAGCAGCGCCGGGACAGGGGGCGCAGATACGCAGTATTTT
cdr3_aa: CASSAGTGGADTQYF

j_call: TRBJ1-1
cdr3_length: 14
v_call: TRBV6-5
d_call: .
clone_size: .
cdr3_nt: TGTGCCACCTTTCGACGGCAGACGAACACTGAAGCTTTCTTT
cdr3_aa: CATFRRQTNTEAFF

j_call: TRBJ2-7
cdr3_length: 15
v_call: TRBV10-3
d_call: TRBD1
clone_size: .
cdr3_nt: TGTGCCATCAGTGAGTTGGAGGACAGGGGGAACGAGCAGTACTTC
cdr3_aa: CAISELEDRGNEQYF

j_call: TRBJ2-2
cdr3_length: 16
v_call: TRBV6-2/TRBV6-3
d_call: .
clone_size: .
cdr3_nt: TGTGCCAGCAGCCAATTGGCAGCGACGAACACCGGGGAGCTGTTTTTT
cdr3_aa: CASSQLAATNTGELFF

j_call: TRBJ2-1
cdr3_length: 13
v_call: TRBV29-1
d_call: .
clone_size: .
cdr3_nt: TGCAGCGTTTCCCGGGTCCAAAGGAATGAGCAGTTCTTC
cdr3_aa: CSVSRVQRNEQFF

j_call: TRBJ2-1
cdr3_length: 17
v_call: TRBV10-3
d_call: TRBD2
clone_size: .
cdr3_nt: TGTGCCATCATGGCGCAGGGTACTAGCGGGATCTACAATGAGCAGTTCTTC
cdr3_aa: CAIMAQGTSGIYNEQFF

j_call: TRBJ2-7
cdr3_length: 15
v_call: TRBV6-1
d_call: .
clone_size: .
cdr3_nt: TGTGCCAGCAGTGAAGTGGCCGGAAAGTTCTACGAGCAGTACTTC
cdr3_aa: CASSEVAGKFYEQYF

j_call: TRBJ2-7
cdr3_length: 15
v_call: TRBV11-3
d_call: TRBD1
clone_size: .
cdr3_nt: TGTGCCAGCAGCTCACAGGGGGGAGAATCGTATGAGCAGTACTTC
cdr3_aa: CASSSQGGESYEQYF

j_call: TRBJ2-2
cdr3_length: 15
v_call: TRBV7-3
d_call: .
clone_size: .
cdr3_nt: TGTGCCAGCAGCTTACAGGGATCCGTTACCGGGGAGCTGTTTTTT
cdr3_aa: CASSLQGSVTGELFF

j_call: TRBJ2-3
cdr3_length: 16
v_call: TRBV13
d_call: .
clone_size: .
cdr3_nt: TGTGCCAGCAGCTTAAAGGAGGCTACTAGCACAGATACGCAGTATTTT
cdr3_aa: CASSLKEATSTDTQYF

j_call: TRBJ2-7
cdr3_length: 12
v_call: TRBV2
d_call: TRBD1
clone_size: .
cdr3_nt: TGTGCCAGCATGAGACAGGGGCCACTGCAGTACTTC
cdr3_aa: CASMRQGPLQYF

j_call: TRBJ2-7
cdr3_length: 17
v_call: TRBV28
d_call: TRBD2
clone_size: .
cdr3_nt: TGTGCCAGCAGTTCCCGTCTGGGACTAGCGGGAGGGGTCGAGCAGTACTTC
cdr3_aa: CASSSRLGLAGGVEQYF

j_call: TRBJ1-1
cdr3_length: 13
v_call: TRBV2
d_call: TRBD1
clone_size: once
cdr3_nt: TGTGCCAGCAGTACCGGGACAGGGACTGAAGCTTTCTTT
cdr3_aa: CASSTGTGTEAFF

j_call: TRBJ1-5
cdr3_length: 15
v_call: TRBV5-5
d_call: .
clone_size: .
cdr3_nt: TGTGCCAGCAGCCGCCTAGAGGGACTGGGTCAGCCCCAGCATTTT
cdr3_aa: CASSRLEGLGQPQHF

j_call: TRBJ2-5
cdr3_length: 13
v_call: TRBV11-2
d_call: .
clone_size: .
cdr3_nt: TGTGCCAGCGGCACAGCTCCCCAAGAGACCCAGTACTTC
cdr3_aa: CASGTAPQETQYF

j_call: TRBJ2-6
cdr3_length: 13
v_call: TRBV30
d_call: .
clone_size: .
cdr3_nt: TGTGCCTGGACGGGGAGTGGGGCCAACGTCCTGACTTTC
cdr3_aa: CAWTGSGANVLTF

j_call: TRBJ1-1
cdr3_length: 14
v_call: TRBV27
d_call: TRBD1
clone_size: few
cdr3_nt: TGTGCCAGCAGCGCAGGGGGTTTGAACACTGAAGCTTTCTTT
cdr3_aa: CASSAGGLNTEAFF

j_call: TRBJ2-7
cdr3_length: 13
v_call: TRBV7-9
d_call: .
clone_size: .
cdr3_nt: TGTGCCACCAGGCCTCGGCTATCCCACGAGCAGTACTTC
cdr3_aa: CATRPRLSHEQYF

j_call: TRBJ2-3
cdr3_length: 15
v_call: TRBV5-1
d_call: TRBD2
clone_size: .
cdr3_nt: TGCGCCAGCAGCCGAAGACTAGCGCAAACAGATACGCAGTATTTT
cdr3_aa: CASSRRLAQTDTQYF

j_call: TRBJ2-5
cdr3_length: 13
v_call: TRBV11-2
d_call: .
clone_size: .
cdr3_nt: TGTGCCAGCAGCTGGCAGGGCGGGGAGACCCAGTACTTC
cdr3_aa: CASSWQGGETQYF

j_call: TRBJ1-1
cdr3_length: 12
v_call: TRBV10-1
d_call: .
clone_size: .
cdr3_nt: TGCGCCAGCAGTATGGAGACAGGAGAAGCTTTCTTT
cdr3_aa: CASSMETGEAFF

j_call: TRBJ2-3
cdr3_length: 14
v_call: TRBV28
d_call: .
clone_size: .
cdr3_nt: TGTGCCAGCACCTCGCGGAGGTCGGCAGATACGCAGTATTTT
cdr3_aa: CASTSRRSADTQYF

j_call: TRBJ2-6
cdr3_length: 13
v_call: TRBV9
d_call: .
clone_size: .
cdr3_nt: TGTGCCAGCAGCGGGGGACCGTTCGGCGTCCTGACTTTC
cdr3_aa: CASSGGPFGVLTF

j_call: TRBJ2-7
cdr3_length: 15
v_call: TRBV9
d_call: .
clone_size: .
cdr3_nt: TGTGCCAGCAGCCCACGGGGGTCGAACCCTCTCGAGCAGTACTTC
cdr3_aa: CASSPRGSNPLEQYF

j_call: TRBJ2-3
cdr3_length: 15
v_call: TRBV6-1
d_call: TRBD1
clone_size: .
cdr3_nt: TGTGCCAGCAGTGATTATGGGACAGGGCCAGATACGCAGTATTTT
cdr3_aa: CASSDYGTGPDTQYF

j_call: TRBJ1-3
cdr3_length: 16
v_call: TRBV30
d_call: TRBD1
clone_size: .
cdr3_nt: TGTGCCTGGAGTGCCGGCCCGGACAGGAGAGGAAACACCATATATTTT
cdr3_aa: CAWSAGPDRRGNTIYF

j_call: TRBJ2-7
cdr3_length: 14
v_call: TRBV5-5
d_call: TRBD1
clone_size: .
cdr3_nt: TGTGCCAGCAGGCGAGGAACAGGGGTCTTCGAGCAGTACTTC
cdr3_aa: CASRRGTGVFEQYF

j_call: TRBJ2-2
cdr3_length: 13
v_call: TRBV7-5
d_call: .
clone_size: .
cdr3_nt: TGTGCCAGAAGCCTAGTGTGCACCGGGGAGCTGTTTTTT
cdr3_aa: CARSLVCTGELFF

j_call: TRBJ1-5
cdr3_length: 15
v_call: TRBV11-2
d_call: .
clone_size: .
cdr3_nt: TGTGCCAGCTCAGAGGGGGTTTCCAGCAATCAGCCCCAGCATTTT
cdr3_aa: CASSEGVSSNQPQHF

j_call: TRBJ1-5
cdr3_length: 15
v_call: TRBV30
d_call: TRBD1
clone_size: .
cdr3_nt: TGTGCCTGGAGTTTCTACAGGGGCCCAGGGAGTCCCCAGCATTTT
cdr3_aa: CAWSFYRGPGSPQHF

j_call: TRBJ2-3
cdr3_length: 16
v_call: TRBV2
d_call: TRBD2
clone_size: .
cdr3_nt: TGTGCCAGCATGCGACTAGCGGGAGAAACCCCAGATACGCAGTATTTT
cdr3_aa: CASMRLAGETPDTQYF

j_call: TRBJ2-6
cdr3_length: 18
v_call: TRBV7-9
d_call: .
clone_size: .
cdr3_nt: TGTGCCAGCAGCTTACTAGGGCTTGGTCGTCGGGGGGCCAACGTCCTGACTTTC
cdr3_aa: CASSLLGLGRRGANVLTF

j_call: TRBJ2-3
cdr3_length: 12
v_call: TRBV28
d_call: .
clone_size: .
cdr3_nt: TGTGCCAGCAGTCCTAATCGTGGGACGTCGAATTTT
cdr3_aa: CASSPNRGTSNF

j_call: TRBJ2-4
cdr3_length: 15
v_call: TRBV4-3
d_call: TRBD1
clone_size: few
cdr3_nt: TGCGCCAGCAGCCAAGAGTCAGGGGGCAAAAACATTCAGTACTTC
cdr3_aa: CASSQESGGKNIQYF

j_call: TRBJ2-5
cdr3_length: 12
v_call: TRBV29-1
d_call: .
clone_size: .
cdr3_nt: TGCAGCGCAAGCGAGGGAAGAGGGACCCAGTACTTC
cdr3_aa: CSASEGRGTQYF

j_call: TRBJ2-3
cdr3_length: 17
v_call: TRBV19
d_call: TRBD2
clone_size: .
cdr3_nt: TGTGCCAGTAGTACCGGGACTAGCGGTCATACCACAGATACGCAGTATTTT
cdr3_aa: CASSTGTSGHTTDTQYF